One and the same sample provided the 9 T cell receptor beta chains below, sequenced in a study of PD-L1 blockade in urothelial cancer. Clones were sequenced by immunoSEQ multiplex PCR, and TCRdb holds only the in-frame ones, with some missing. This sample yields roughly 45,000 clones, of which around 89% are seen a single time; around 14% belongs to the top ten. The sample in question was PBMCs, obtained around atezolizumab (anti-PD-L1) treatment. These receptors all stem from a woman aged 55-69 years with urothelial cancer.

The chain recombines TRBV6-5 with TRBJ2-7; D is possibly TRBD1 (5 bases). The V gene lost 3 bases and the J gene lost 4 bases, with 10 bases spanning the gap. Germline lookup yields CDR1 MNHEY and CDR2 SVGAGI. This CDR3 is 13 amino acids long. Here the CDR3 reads CASSYAGKYEQYF. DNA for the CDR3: TGTGCCAGCAGTTATGCAGGGAAGTACGAGCAGTACTTC.

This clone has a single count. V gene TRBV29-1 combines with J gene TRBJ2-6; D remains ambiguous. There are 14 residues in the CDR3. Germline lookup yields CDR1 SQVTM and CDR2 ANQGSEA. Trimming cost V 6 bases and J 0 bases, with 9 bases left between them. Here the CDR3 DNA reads TGCAGCGTCCCTAGTCCCTCTGGGGCCAACGTCCTGACTTTC. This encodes CSVPSPSGANVLTF.

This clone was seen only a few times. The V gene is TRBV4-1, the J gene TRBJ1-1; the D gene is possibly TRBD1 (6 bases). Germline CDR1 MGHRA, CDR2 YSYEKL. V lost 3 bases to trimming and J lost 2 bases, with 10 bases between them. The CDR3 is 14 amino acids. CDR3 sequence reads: CASSQPTGNTEAFF. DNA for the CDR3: TGCGCCAGCAGCCAGCCGACAGGCAACACTGAAGCTTTCTTT.

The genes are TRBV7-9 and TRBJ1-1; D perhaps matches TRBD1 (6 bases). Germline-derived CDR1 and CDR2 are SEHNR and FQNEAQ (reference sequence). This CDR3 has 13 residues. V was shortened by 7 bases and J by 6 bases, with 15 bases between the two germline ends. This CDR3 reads CASIRSGTSEAFF. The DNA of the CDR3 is TGTGCCAGCATACGATCCGGGACATCTGAAGCTTTCTTT. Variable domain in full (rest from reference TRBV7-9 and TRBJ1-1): DTGVSQNPRHKITKRGQNVTFRCDPISEHNRLYWYRQTLGQGPEFLTYFQNEAQLEKSRLLSDRFSAERPKGSFSTLEIQRTEQGDSAMYLCASIRSGTSEAFFGQGTRLTVV.

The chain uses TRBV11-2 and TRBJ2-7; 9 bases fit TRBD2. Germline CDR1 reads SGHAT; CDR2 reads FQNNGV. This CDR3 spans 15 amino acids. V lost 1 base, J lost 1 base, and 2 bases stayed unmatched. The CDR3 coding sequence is TGTGCCAGCAGCTTAGGGACTAGCGCATCCTACGAGCAGTACTTC. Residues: CASSLGTSASYEQYF.

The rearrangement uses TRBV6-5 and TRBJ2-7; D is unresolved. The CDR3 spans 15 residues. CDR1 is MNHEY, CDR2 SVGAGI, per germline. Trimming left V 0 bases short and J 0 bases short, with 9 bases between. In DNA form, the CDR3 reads TGTGCCAGCAGTTACTCGATCGGGTACTCCTACGAGCAGTACTTC. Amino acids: CASSYSIGYSYEQYF.

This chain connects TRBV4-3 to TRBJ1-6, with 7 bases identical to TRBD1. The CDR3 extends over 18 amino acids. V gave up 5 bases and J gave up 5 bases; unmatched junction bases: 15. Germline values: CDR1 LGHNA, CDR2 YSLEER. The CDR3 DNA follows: TGCGCCAGCAGCAAGACTCACGGACAGGCGGCGGATAATTCACCCCTCCACTTT. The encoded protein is CASSKTHGQAADNSPLHF.

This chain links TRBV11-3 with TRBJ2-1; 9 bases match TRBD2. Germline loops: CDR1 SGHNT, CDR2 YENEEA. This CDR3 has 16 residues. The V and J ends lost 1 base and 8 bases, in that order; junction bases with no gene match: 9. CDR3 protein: CASSLAGSGSIYEQFF. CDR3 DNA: TGTGCCAGCAGCTTAGCGGGTAGCGGGAGTATCTATGAGCAGTTCTTC.

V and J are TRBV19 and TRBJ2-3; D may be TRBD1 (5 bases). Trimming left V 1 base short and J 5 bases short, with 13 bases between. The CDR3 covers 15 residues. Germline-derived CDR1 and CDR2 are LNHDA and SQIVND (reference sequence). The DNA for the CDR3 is TGTGCCAGTAGTATAGCTCGGCAGGGTGTAGATACGCAGTATTTT. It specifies CASSIARQGVDTQYF.